Presented here are 30 T cell receptor beta chains from one specimen sequenced in a study of synovial regulatory T cells in juvenile arthritis. Method: immunoSEQ multiplex PCR; TCRdb's copy keeps in-frame clones and lacks some. Its listing shows 8,000 to 10,000 clones. Source material: Treg cells from blood. Sample subset: remaining (HLA-DR-negative) circulating blood Treg cells. The source is a donor aged 2-35 years with juvenile idiopathic arthritis.

The rearrangement uses TRBV6-1 and TRBJ2-3; TCRdb indicates TRBD2, and absent DNA this call remains unverified. This CDR3 has 15 amino acids. No nucleotide data were recorded. CDR1 is MNHNS and CDR2 is SASEGT in the germline V gene. The chain's CDR3 is CASFRTSGITDTQYF.

This rearrangement joins TRBV5-6 to TRBJ2-7; TCRdb outputs TRBD2, but without DNA this stays unchecked. This CDR3 spans 14 amino acids. The protein alone is recorded here. Germline loops: CDR1 SGHDT, CDR2 YYEEEE. CDR3 in amino acids: CASSRGALTYEQYF.

This chain uses TRBV5-1 with TRBJ1-2; without DNA, the TCRdb call of TRBD1 cannot be checked. Germline values: CDR1 SGHRS, CDR2 YFSETQ. The CDR3 contains 14 residues. No DNA is recorded. CDR3 region: CASSPAGTRYGYTF. The whole variable domain, remainder taken from reference TRBV5-1 and TRBJ1-2, is KAGVTQTPRYLIKTRGQQVTLSCSPISGHRSVSWYQQTPGQGLQFLFEYFSETQRNKGNFPGRFSGRQFSNSRSEMNVSTLELGDSALYLCASSPAGTRYGYTFGSGTRLTVV.

The V and J genes are TRBV5-8 and TRBJ1-1. Per germline, CDR1 SGHTS and CDR2 YDEGEE. This CDR3 has 14 amino acids. The protein alone is recorded here. The CDR3: CASSFRSLNTEAFF.

The rearrangement links TRBV11-2 to TRBJ2-3; TCRdb's D gene call, TRBD2, goes unchecked for lack of DNA. CDR1 and CDR2 (germline): SGHAT, FQNNGV. The CDR3 length is 15 residues. The nucleotide record is missing. The CDR3 sequence: CASRPTERYTDTQYF.

This chain joins TRBV10-3 and TRBJ2-6; the D gene TCRdb calls, TRBD1, cannot be checked with no DNA. Germline CDR1 and CDR2: ENHRY and SYGVKD. This CDR3 comprises 15 residues. The nucleotide record is missing. The chain's CDR3 is CATGQGAAGANVLTF.

The chain employs TRBV5-1 and TRBJ1-2; absent DNA, TCRdb's TRBD1 call cannot be checked. Germline CDR1 is SGHRS and CDR2 is YFSETQ. CDR3 size: 13 residues. No DNA has been recorded. CDR3 in amino acids: CASGDRGSYGYTF.

V gene TRBV19 combines with J gene TRBJ2-7. Germline CDR1 and CDR2: LNHDA and SQIVND (reference sequence). The CDR3 is 14 amino acids. This entry has no DNA. CDR3: CASSPTALSYEQYF.

The chain carries TRBV6-4 and TRBJ2-1; TCRdb indicates TRBD1, and absent DNA this call remains unverified. CDR1 is MRHNA, CDR2 SNTAGT, per germline. This CDR3 has 14 amino acids. Only the protein is available. CDR3 sequence reads: CASRALTGLGEQFF.

In terms of frequency, this clone is medium-sized (0.01 to 0.1%). This sequence joins TRBV6-6 and TRBJ1-3. The CDR3 extends over 16 amino acids. DNA for this receptor is not on file. From germline, CDR1 is MNHNY and CDR2 SVGAGI (reference sequence). The CDR3 reads CASSYYARDSGNTIYF.

This chain uses TRBV6-1 with TRBJ2-7; TCRdb reports TRBD1, a call that lacks DNA to check it against. The V gene's germline CDR1 is MNHNS and CDR2 SASEGT. The CDR3 totals 11 residues. No DNA is recorded. CDR3 sequence: CASQGVYEQYF.

This chain's CDR3 is CASSLGQGNTIYF. The rearrangement joins TRBV5-1 to TRBJ1-3; no DNA is available, so the TRBD1 call from TCRdb remains unchecked. CDR3 length equals 13 residues. The DNA sequence is not available. Germline lookup yields CDR1 SGHRS and CDR2 YFSETQ.

V and J are TRBV18 and TRBJ1-1. The CDR3 sequence is 16 residues long. Nucleotide data are not available. Looked up from germline, CDR1 is KGHSH and CDR2 is LQKENI. CDR3 residues: CASSPRARGPNTEAFF.

This chain joins TRBV10-3 and TRBJ2-7; TCRdb names TRBD1, which stays unverified in the absence of DNA. The CDR3 is 16 amino acids. No coding sequence is recorded. Germline values: CDR1 ENHRY, CDR2 SYGVKD. The CDR3 sequence is CAISGLSGTGFYEQYF.

The chain couples TRBV19 to TRBJ1-5; TCRdb reports TRBD1, a call that lacks DNA to check it against. Germline assignment: CDR1 LNHDA and CDR2 SQIVND (reference sequence). CDR3 length: 20 residues. No DNA accompanies this entry. This CDR3 reads CASSISGQFYGRYSNQPQHF.

The chain combines TRBV2 with TRBJ1-4. Germline values: CDR1 SNHLY, CDR2 FYNNEI. The CDR3 has 12 amino acids. A DNA sequence was not provided. The CDR3 sequence is CASSATHPFAFF.

The chain uses TRBV6-4 and TRBJ1-1; as DNA is missing, the TRBD1 call by TCRdb cannot be tested. The CDR3 sequence is 11 residues long. No coding sequence is recorded. Germline V CDR1 and CDR2: MRHNA, SNTAGT. CDR3 in amino acids: CASRSRGEAFF.

The V and J genes are TRBV27 and TRBJ2-3; absent DNA, TCRdb's TRBD2 call cannot be checked. The V gene's germline CDR1 is MNHEY and CDR2 SMNVEV (reference sequence). The CDR3 totals 16 residues. No DNA sequence was recorded. The CDR3 protein is CASSSDQRGGGDTQYF.

The chain links TRBV11-1 to TRBJ1-1. The length of the CDR3 is 13 residues. Only the protein is available. Per the germline V gene, CDR1 is SGHAT and CDR2 is FQDESV (reference sequence). CDR3 residues: CASSLRDLTEAFF. Variable domain in full (rest from reference TRBV11-1 and TRBJ1-1): EAEVAQSPRYKITEKSQAVAFWCDPISGHATLYWYRQILGQGPELLVQFQDESVVDDSQLPKDRFSAERLKGVDSTLKIQPAELGDSAMYLCASSLRDLTEAFFGQGTRLTVV.

The gene calls are TRBV6-6 and TRBJ1-5. CDR3 length: 13 amino acids. No DNA is given. Germline V gene sequence: CDR1 MNHNY, CDR2 SVGAGI (reference sequence). CDR3 residues: CASSSLRNKAQHF.

V gene TRBV5-1 combines with J gene TRBJ2-7; TCRdb picks TRBD1, but there is no DNA to check that call. CDR3 length: 11 amino acids. No DNA sequence is on record. Germline CDR1 SGHRS, CDR2 YFSETQ. The CDR3 reads CASRDTYEQYF.

This rearrangement joins TRBV5-6 to TRBJ1-2; with no DNA, the TCRdb D assignment of TRBD1 cannot be verified. Germline V gene lookup returns CDR1 SGHDT and CDR2 YYEEEE. The CDR3 consists of 14 residues. No DNA accompanies this entry. The CDR3 sequence: CASSWDREVRGYTF.

The chain has TRBV5-1 and TRBJ2-7. The CDR3 length is 14 residues. No DNA has been recorded. The germline V gene encodes CDR1 SGHRS and CDR2 YFSETQ. The CDR3 protein is CASSLDPHSYEQYF.

V is TRBV7-9 and J is TRBJ1-2. The V gene's germline CDR1 is SEHNR and CDR2 FQNEAQ (reference sequence). The CDR3 contains 12 residues. The coding DNA is unavailable. The CDR3 reads CASSLGGGGYTF.

The J gene is TRBJ1-2, the V gene TRBV5-6; TCRdb outputs TRBD1, but without DNA this stays unchecked. The CDR3 consists of 14 residues. No nucleotide data were recorded. Germline CDR1 reads SGHDT; CDR2 reads YYEEEE. The CDR3 spells CASSFDRDIYGYTF.

The chain has TRBV18 and TRBJ1-2; TCRdb's D gene call, TRBD1, goes unchecked for lack of DNA. CDR3 length: 12 amino acids. No coding sequence is recorded. Germline assignment: CDR1 KGHSH and CDR2 LQKENI. The CDR3 loop reads CASSGDRGGYTF. Full variable domain (outside the CDR3, taken from reference TRBV18 and TRBJ1-2): NAGVMQNPRHLVRRRGQEARLRCSPMKGHSHVYWYRQLPEEGLKFMVYLQKENIIDESGMPKERFSAEFPKEGPSILRIQQVVRGDSAAYFCASSGDRGGYTFGSGTRLTVV.

CDR3 sequence: CASSLASSNTGELFF. The chain recombines TRBV5-1 with TRBJ2-2; the TRBD2 assignment by TCRdb is unverifiable without DNA. Germline loops: CDR1 SGHRS, CDR2 YFSETQ. This CDR3 comprises 15 residues. The protein alone is recorded here.

The genes are TRBV7-3 and TRBJ2-3; TCRdb selects TRBD1, and the lack of DNA leaves this call unchecked. CDR1 and CDR2 (germline): SGHTA, FQGTGA. The CDR3 sequence is 14 residues long. The DNA is not on file. This CDR3 is CASSTRQGGDTQYF.

CDR3 residues: CASSLLGGARRNQPQHF. V gene TRBV28 combines with J gene TRBJ1-5. Germline V lookup: CDR1 MDHEN, CDR2 SYDVKM. This CDR3 spans 17 amino acids. The DNA is not on file.

The chain joins TRBV4-3 to TRBJ2-3; absent DNA, TCRdb's TRBD1 call cannot be checked. Germline V gives CDR1 LGHNA, CDR2 YSLEER. The length of the CDR3 is 12 residues. The coding DNA is unavailable. The CDR3 sequence: CASSQGPGTQYF.